This TCR beta chain was retrieved from a study of cytomegalovirus exposure and HLA in healthy donors. The germline V and J ends were trimmed by 11 bases and 3 bases, with 18 bases remaining between them. The CDR3 totals 14 residues. Germline CDR1 is SNHLY and CDR2 is FYNNEI. Using immunoSEQ multiplex PCR, the repertoire was profiled, and TCRdb retains in-frame clones only, with some absent. The data show roughly 150,000 clones, with around 81% seen just once and around 2% held by the top ten. The source is a man aged 25-40 years in good health and CMV-seropositive. V is TRBV2 and J is TRBJ2-3, with a tentative D call TRBD2 (5 bases). Sequenced sample: PBMCs. The CDR3 region is CASLWERWTDTQYF. The CDR3 DNA follows: TGTGCCTCCCTTTGGGAGCGGTGGACAGATACGCAGTATTTT.